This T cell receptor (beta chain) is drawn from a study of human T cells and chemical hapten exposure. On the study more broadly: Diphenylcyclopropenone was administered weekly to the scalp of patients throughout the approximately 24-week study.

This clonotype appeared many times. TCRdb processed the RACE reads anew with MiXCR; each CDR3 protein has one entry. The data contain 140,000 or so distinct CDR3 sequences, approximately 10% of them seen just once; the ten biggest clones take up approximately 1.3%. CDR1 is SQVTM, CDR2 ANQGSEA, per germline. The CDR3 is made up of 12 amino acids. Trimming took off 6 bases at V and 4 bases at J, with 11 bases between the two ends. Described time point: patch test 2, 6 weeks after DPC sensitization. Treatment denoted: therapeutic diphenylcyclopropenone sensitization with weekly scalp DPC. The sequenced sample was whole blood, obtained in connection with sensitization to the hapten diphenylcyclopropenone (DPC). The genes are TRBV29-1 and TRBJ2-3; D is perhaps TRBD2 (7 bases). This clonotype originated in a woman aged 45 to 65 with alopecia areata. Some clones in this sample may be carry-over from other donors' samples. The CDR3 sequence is CSVGGAPDTQYF. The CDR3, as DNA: TGCAGCGTGGGGGGGGCCCCAGATACGCAGTATTTT.